The T cell receptor beta chain described here comes from a study of T cell responses to AZD1222 COVID-19 vaccine. Overall study: Investigators merged groups given second doses at roughly 4 or roughly 12 weeks. General study results and limits: Only a handful of AZD1222 recipients were seropositive at baseline. Increases in Spike-specific TCR breadth and depth were seen after two AZD1222 doses. Females made up more of the donors, who were largely white British, and clonal diversity may have come out too low.

Here immunoSEQ multiplex PCR was the method, and the copy in TCRdb shows in-frame clones only, minus some. Among approximately 150,000 clones, 91% were seen once, and the ten largest hold around 4.4%. With regard to this clone: Its antigen is currently unknown.

The J segment lost 1 base and the V segment lost 3 bases, leaving 8 bases of the junction unmatched. The CDR3 is made up of 16 amino acids. Germline lookup yields CDR1 SGDLS and CDR2 YYNGEE. This chain connects TRBV9 to TRBJ2-3, with TRBD1 matching over 7 bases. The sample was peripheral blood, taken on day 0 of AZD1222 vaccination. The sequence came from an adult in good health. The CDR3 region has the DNA TGTGCCAGCAGCGGGCGACAGGGCTGGGGCACAGATACGCAGTATTTT. Protein sequence: CASSGRQGWGTDTQYF.